The 21 T cell receptor beta chains listed next were all sequenced from one sample in a study of T-cell reconstitution after alpha-beta-depleted transplantation in children. Preparation of the TCRbeta library was carried out with unique molecular identifiers. TCRdb redid the calling of the PCR reads with MiXCR, one entry per CDR3 protein. The data show 100,000 or so distinct CDR3 sequences, with about 6.8% seen just once and about 16% held by the top ten. Source: PBMCs, taken before TCRalphabeta/CD19-depleted stem cell transplant. The source of these receptors is a boy younger than 10 with acute lymphoblastic leukemia, due to receive a stem cell transplant.

This clonotype came up a few times. The chain combines TRBV4-2 with TRBJ1-1; D is ambiguous. Germline V CDR1 and CDR2: LGHNA, YNFKEQ. This CDR3 is built from 15 residues. Trimming pared 3 bases from V and 8 bases from J, leaving 19 bases between. The CDR3 sequence is CASSHPGSQLEEAFF. For the CDR3, the DNA is TGTGCCAGCAGCCACCCGGGCTCCCAACTAGAGGAAGCTTTCTTT.

Points on this clonotype: This may be a read error: a much more frequent sequence differs by one nucleotide. Without the conserved terminal phenylalanine or tryptophan, this CDR3 likely stems from a read error. CDR3 sequence reads: CSARAFREAFY. The CDR3 DNA reads as TGCAGTGCTAGGGCCTTTAGGGAAGCTTTCTAT. This chain uses TRBV20-1 with TRBJ1-1; D gene ambiguous. The V end lost 3 bases, the J end lost 8 bases, and 10 bases lay between the germline ends. Germline-derived CDR1 and CDR2 are DFQATT and SNEGSKA (reference sequence). This CDR3 is built from 11 residues.

This clonotype came up many times. The chain joins TRBV9 to TRBJ2-1; perhaps TRBD2 as D (5 bases). The V and J ends lost 4 bases and 0 bases respectively, with 11 bases between them. In germline, CDR1 is SGDLS, CDR2 YYNGEE. The CDR3 is made up of 15 amino acids. CDR3 amino acids: CASSPTGSSYNEQFF. DNA of the CDR3: TGTGCCAGCAGCCCGACTGGGAGCTCCTACAATGAGCAGTTCTTC.

The chain links TRBV29-1 to TRBJ1-2; tentatively, D is TRBD1 (5 bases). The CDR3 spans 14 residues. V was pared by 3 bases and J by 5 bases, with 16 bases between. Germline V lookup: CDR1 SQVTM, CDR2 ANQGSEA. CDR3 residues: CSVDIARDPYGYTF. The CDR3, as DNA: TGCAGCGTTGACATAGCCAGGGATCCGTATGGCTACACCTTC.

Ten or more counts support this clonotype. Compared with germline, one end of the junction differs, possibly owing to a read error. This chain links TRBV10-3 with TRBJ2-5; maybe TRBD2 (5 bases). Germline loops: CDR1 ENHRY, CDR2 SYGVKD. The CDR3 has 15 amino acids. CDR3 in DNA: TGTGCCATCAGTGAGCCCCTCGGGAACCAGGAGACCCAGTACTTC. It codes for CAISEPLGNQETQYF.

V usage is TRBV10-3 and J usage is TRBJ2-3; 8 nucleotides align to TRBD2. The V segment lost 11 bases and the J segment 5 bases; nucleotides outside the gene matches: 12. This CDR3 is 14 amino acids long. Germline V gives CDR1 ENHRY, CDR2 SYGVKD. The CDR3 nucleotides are TGTGCCGCCGACTCGGGGGGGCGCTTAGATACGCAGTATTTT. Translating gives CAADSGGRLDTQYF.

This clonotype was picked up many times. The chain uses TRBV5-1 and TRBJ2-7; D unresolved. This CDR3 contains 12 residues. Germline CDR1 and CDR2: SGHRS and YFSETQ. V lost 0 bases, J lost 3 bases, and 4 bases lay in between. CDR3 DNA sequence: TGCGCCAGCAGCTTGGATTTCTACGAGCAGTACTTC. Protein product: CASSLDFYEQYF.

This clonotype was recorded a few times. This sequence joins TRBV2 and TRBJ2-1; D is ambiguous. Germline values: CDR1 SNHLY, CDR2 FYNNEI. V was trimmed by 5 bases and J by 4 bases, leaving 15 bases between them. CDR3 size: 15 residues. The CDR3 DNA reads TGTGCCAGCAGTAGTGGAATTTGGGTTTACAATGAGCAGTTCTTC. Its protein is CASSSGIWVYNEQFF. Together with reference TRBV2 and TRBJ2-1, the CDR3 gives the full variable domain: EPEVTQTPSHQVTQMGQEVILRCVPISNHLYFYWYRQILGQKVEFLVSFYNNEISEKSEIFDDQFSVERPDGSNFTLKIRSTKLEDSAMYFCASSSGIWVYNEQFFGPGTRLTVL.

This clonotype was seen ten or more times. The V and J genes are TRBV29-1 and TRBJ1-2, with 10 bases identical to TRBD1. V lost 6 bases, J lost 6 bases, and 7 bases stayed unmatched. From germline, CDR1 is SQVTM and CDR2 ANQGSEA. The CDR3 spans 13 residues. DNA of the CDR3: TGCAGCGTGGGGCCCGGGACAGGGGATGGCTACACCTTC. This translates into CSVGPGTGDGYTF.

This clonotype has at least ten counts. The rearrangement uses TRBV20-1 and TRBJ2-5; D remains ambiguous. The CDR3 covers 14 residues. Trimming shortened V by 1 base and J by 1 base, and 10 bases separated the two germline ends. Germline CDR1 reads DFQATT; CDR2 reads SNEGSKA (reference sequence). The CDR3 spells CSARAFDGQETQYF. DNA for the CDR3: TGCAGTGCTAGAGCCTTCGACGGCCAAGAGACCCAGTACTTC.

The J gene is TRBJ2-5, the V gene TRBV20-1; tentatively, D is TRBD1 or TRBD2 (5 bases each). The germline gives CDR1 DFQATT, CDR2 SNEGSKA (reference sequence). This CDR3 has 13 residues. Trimming left V 3 bases short and J 1 base short, with 9 bases between. CDR3 in DNA: TGCAGTGCTAGGTGGGGGAGCCAAGAGACCCAGTACTTC. It translates to CSARWGSQETQYF.

At least ten counts were recorded for this clonotype. The CDR3 sequence is CASRVLGGGQETQYF. CDR3 DNA: TGTGCCAGCAGAGTCCTAGGTGGGGGGCAAGAGACCCAGTACTTC. This chain uses TRBV6-6 with TRBJ2-5; D possibly corresponds to TRBD2 (6 bases). CDR1 and CDR2 from the germline V gene are MNHNY and SVGAGI (reference sequence). The CDR3 is made up of 15 amino acids. The V end lost 6 bases, the J end lost 2 bases, and 16 bases lay between the germline ends.

The V gene is TRBV6-5, the J gene TRBJ1-1; D not resolved. V lost 0 bases to trimming and J lost 1 base, with 9 bases between them. The CDR3 loop spans 15 amino acids. The germline CDR1 and CDR2 sequences are MNHEY and SVGAGI. CDR3 in amino acids: CASSYSSAKNTEAFF. The CDR3 DNA reads as TGTGCCAGCAGTTACTCGTCCGCAAAGAACACTGAAGCTTTCTTT.

Of note for this clonotype: Mismatch with germline at one junction end may stem from a read error. The chain has TRBV12-3 or TRBV12-4 and TRBJ1-5; 10 nucleotides align to TRBD1. The CDR3 totals 14 residues. The CDR3 loop reads CASSPDRGNRPQHF. The CDR3 DNA is TGTGCCAGCAGCCCGGACAGGGGGAATCGGCCCCAGCATTTT.

The rearrangement uses TRBV20-1 and TRBJ2-7, with D possibly called TRBD1 or TRBD2 (5 bases each). CDR1 DFQATT and CDR2 SNEGSKA come from the germline V gene (reference sequence). V lost 2 bases and J lost 6, with 20 bases in between. The CDR3 runs to 15 residues. CDR3 DNA sequence: TGCAGTGCTAGATTCCTGAGGGGCGCGTTAGCCGAGCAGTACTTC. This encodes CSARFLRGALAEQYF.

This clonotype occurred a few times. V is TRBV7-3 and J is TRBJ2-2; 7 nucleotides match TRBD2. The germline V gene has CDR1 SGHTA and CDR2 FQGTGA. The CDR3 covers 15 residues. The junction had 3 bases not matched to a gene; V was cut back by 1 base and J by 4 bases. The CDR3 is CASSLIGGGTGELFF. The CDR3 region has the DNA TGTGCCAGCAGCTTAATTGGCGGGGGCACCGGGGAGCTGTTTTTT.

There are a few counts of this clonotype. The chain employs TRBV27 and TRBJ1-1; D not resolved. This CDR3 contains 15 residues. V was pared by 7 bases and J by 1 base, with 16 bases between. Per the germline V gene, CDR1 is MNHEY and CDR2 is SMNVEV (reference sequence). CDR3 protein: CASNPASAQNTEAFF. The CDR3 bases are TGTGCCAGCAACCCAGCCTCAGCCCAGAACACTGAAGCTTTCTTT.

The genes are TRBV28 and TRBJ2-7, with TRBD1 matching over 7 bases. This CDR3 has 15 amino acids. The germline gives CDR1 MDHEN, CDR2 SYDVKM. With V trimmed by 5 bases and J by 3 bases, 10 bases remained unmatched. Here the CDR3 reads CASSRPGTALYEQYF. The CDR3 DNA reads as TGTGCCAGCAGTCGCCCCGGGACAGCACTCTACGAGCAGTACTTC.

This clonotype has ten or more counts. V gene TRBV18 combines with J gene TRBJ1-1; D is unresolved. Deletions cut 0 bases from V and 3 bases from J, with 8 bases between. Germline loops: CDR1 KGHSH, CDR2 LQKENI. This CDR3 is 14 amino acids long. CDR3 amino acids: CASSPPGTDTEAFF. The DNA for the CDR3 is TGTGCCAGCTCACCACCAGGCACGGACACTGAAGCTTTCTTT.

The table lists this clonotype with a few counts. The chain combines TRBV7-2 with TRBJ2-3; the match to TRBD2 covers 11 bases. The CDR3 is 13 amino acids. The germline V gene has CDR1 SGHTA and CDR2 FQGNSA. V gave up 4 bases and J gave up 9 bases; unmatched junction bases: 3. The CDR3 protein is CASSSRLAGTQYF. In nucleotides, the CDR3 is TGTGCCAGCAGCTCCAGACTAGCGGGGACGCAGTATTTT.

This clonotype was detected a few times. The chain has TRBV20-1 and TRBJ2-3, with D perhaps matching TRBD2 (5 bases). The CDR3 consists of 13 residues. V was clipped by 5 bases and J by 0 bases, with 9 bases between them. Per the germline V gene, CDR1 is DFQATT and CDR2 is SNEGSKA (reference sequence). CDR3 bases: TGCAGTGCTCCAGCGGTTAGCACAGATACGCAGTATTTT. This encodes CSAPAVSTDTQYF.